The rows below give T cell receptor beta chains drawn from one sample of a study of blood T cell repertoires in COVID-19. Libraries were prepared by immunoSEQ multiplex PCR; TCRdb keeps only in-frame clonotypes and omits some of them. This table holds 250,000 to 300,000 clones, approximately 83% found once. Sequenced: peripheral blood. The origin of the receptors is a woman in her seventies with acute or convalescent COVID-19. Each CDR3 is given with its conserved first and last residue. The D gene is left open where the match is weak. Expanded clones get a size class; other rows say once, few or many, or leave the size out.

15	TRBD1	TRBV5-1	-	TRBJ2-7	CASSLAGTGSYEQYF	TGCGCCAGCAGCTTGGCCGGGACAGGGTCCTACGAGCAGTACTTC
15	-	TRBV30	-	TRBJ1-1	CAWSARGIRGTEAFF	TGTGCCTGGAGCGCTCGGGGGATTCGGGGCACTGAAGCTTTCTTT
14	-	TRBV19	-	TRBJ2-1	CASSGLLKYNEQFF	TGTGCCAGCTCGGGTCTTCTTAAGTACAATGAGCAGTTCTTC
12	-	TRBV30	-	TRBJ1-2	CAWSSTTGGYTF	TGTGCCTGGAGTTCGACGACCGGGGGCTACACCTTC
19	TRBD2	TRBV5-1	-	TRBJ2-7	CASSPDTLAGGVSSYEQYF	TGCGCCAGCAGCCCCGACACGCTAGCGGGGGGCGTCAGCTCCTACGAGCAGTACTTC
16	-	TRBV15	few	TRBJ2-7	CATSRDLVGGLHEQYF	TGTGCCACCAGCAGAGACCTTGTGGGCGGGCTCCACGAGCAGTACTTC
14	TRBD1	TRBV6-5	-	TRBJ1-5	CAILQTGLNQPQHF	TGTGCCATCTTACAGACAGGGCTAAATCAGCCCCAGCATTTT
16	-	TRBV2	-	TRBJ1-2	CASSPGRTAANYGYTF	TGTGCCAGCAGTCCCGGCAGGACAGCAGCTAACTATGGCTACACCTTC
14	-	TRBV19	-	TRBJ1-4	CASSTQWGNEKLFF	TGTGCCAGTAGTACCCAATGGGGCAATGAAAAACTGTTTTTT
13	TRBD1	TRBV7-2	-	TRBJ1-2	CASSVGQNYGYTF	TGTGCCAGCAGCGTGGGACAGAACTATGGCTACACCTTC
15	-	TRBV4-1	-	TRBJ2-1	CASQKGWMAQDEQFF	TGCGCCAGCCAAAAGGGATGGATGGCACAGGATGAGCAGTTCTTC
14	TRBD2	TRBV7-9	-	TRBJ2-7	CASSQSGGVDEQYF	TGTGCCAGCAGCCAGAGCGGGGGGGTCGACGAGCAGTACTTC
13	TRBD1	TRBV5-1	-	TRBJ1-1	CASSPGTGFEAFF	TGCGCCAGCAGCCCGGGGACAGGGTTTGAAGCTTTCTTT
14	TRBD2	TRBV6-5	-	TRBJ2-5	CATASPGGRETQYF	TGTGCCACTGCCTCCCCGGGGGGAAGGGAGACCCAGTACTTC
15	-	TRBV2	-	TRBJ2-1	CASSEAFLGGYEQFF	TGTGCCAGCAGTGAAGCATTCCTTGGGGGGTATGAGCAGTTCTTC
17	-	TRBV10-2	-	TRBJ2-1	CASSEWGGTERYNEQFF	TGCGCCAGCAGTGAGTGGGGCGGGACAGAACGCTACAATGAGCAGTTCTTC
11	-	TRBV25-1	-	TRBJ2-1	CASTTETEQFF	TGTGCCAGCACAACAGAGACTGAGCAGTTCTTC
15	-	TRBV7-6	-	TRBJ2-1	CASSPDGAPLDEQFF	TGTGCCAGCAGCCCAGATGGGGCTCCCCTAGATGAGCAGTTCTTC
12	-	TRBV12-3/TRBV12-4	-	TRBJ1-5	CASSPSDQPQHF	TGTGCCAGCAGCCCCAGCGATCAGCCCCAGCATTTT
15	-	TRBV5-1	once	TRBJ1-4	CASSPGGAGGEKLFF	TGCGCCAGCAGCCCCGGAGGGGCGGGGGGTGAAAAACTGTTTTTT
15	-	TRBV11-2	-	TRBJ1-2	CASSLDHGYSYGYTF	TGTGCCAGCAGCTTAGACCACGGTTACTCCTATGGCTACACCTTC
15	-	TRBV16	-	TRBJ1-6	CASSQSGRGRSPLHF	TGTGCCAGCAGCCAATCGGGCAGGGGAAGGTCACCCCTCCACTTT
13	TRBD1	TRBV29-1	-	TRBJ1-2	CSVPGQGAGGYTF	TGCAGCGTACCGGGACAGGGGGCCGGAGGCTACACCTTC
14	TRBD1	TRBV6-6	-	TRBJ1-2	CASSYGTGTYGYTF	TGTGCCAGCAGTTACGGGACAGGGACCTATGGCTACACCTTC
16	-	TRBV19	-	TRBJ1-2	CASGRGRATGGDGYTF	TGTGCCAGTGGGAGAGGGAGGGCGACAGGAGGAGATGGCTACACCTTC
15	TRBD1	TRBV9	-	TRBJ1-6	CASSPGQGGNSPLHF	TGTGCCAGCAGCCCGGGACAGGGAGGCAATTCACCCCTCCACTTT
15	-	TRBV5-1	-	TRBJ1-2	CASSGGQTLNYGYTF	TGCGCCAGCAGCGGCGGACAGACTCTTAACTATGGCTACACCTTC
16	-	TRBV2	-	TRBJ2-6	CASSPNGGAGANVLTF	TGTGCCAGCAGTCCTAACGGAGGGGCTGGGGCCAACGTCCTGACTTTC
15	-	TRBV6-1	-	TRBJ1-5	CASSEWAYSNQPQHF	TGTGCCAGCAGTGAATGGGCTTATAGCAATCAGCCCCAGCATTTT
13	-	TRBV7-3	-	TRBJ1-1	CASRRGMNTEAFF	TGTGCCAGCAGAAGGGGGATGAACACTGAAGCTTTCTTT
15	-	TRBV14	-	TRBJ2-1	CASSRPGGPYNEQFF	TGTGCCAGCAGCCGGCCGGGGGGCCCCTACAATGAGCAGTTCTTC
14	-	TRBV15	few	TRBJ2-5	CATSLGGDQETQYF	TGTGCCACCAGCTTAGGGGGGGATCAAGAGACCCAGTACTTC
16	TRBD2	TRBV7-2	once	TRBJ2-1	CASSLALAGAYNEQFF	TGTGCCAGCAGCTTAGCGCTCGCGGGGGCCTACAATGAGCAGTTCTTC
13	-	TRBV7-8	-	TRBJ1-5	CASSSWDIGAQHF	TGTGCCAGCAGCTCCTGGGACATAGGGGCCCAGCATTTT
12	-	TRBV12-3/TRBV12-4	-	TRBJ1-3	CASSFEGNTIYF	TGTGCCAGCAGTTTTGAGGGAAACACCATATATTTT
15	-	TRBV7-8	-	TRBJ1-2	CASSLGGRHSYGYTF	TGTGCCAGCAGCTTAGGAGGGAGGCATAGCTATGGCTACACCTTC
15	TRBD1	TRBV27	-	TRBJ1-1	CASSSGGQGATEAFF	TGTGCCAGCAGTTCCGGCGGACAGGGGGCGACTGAAGCTTTCTTT